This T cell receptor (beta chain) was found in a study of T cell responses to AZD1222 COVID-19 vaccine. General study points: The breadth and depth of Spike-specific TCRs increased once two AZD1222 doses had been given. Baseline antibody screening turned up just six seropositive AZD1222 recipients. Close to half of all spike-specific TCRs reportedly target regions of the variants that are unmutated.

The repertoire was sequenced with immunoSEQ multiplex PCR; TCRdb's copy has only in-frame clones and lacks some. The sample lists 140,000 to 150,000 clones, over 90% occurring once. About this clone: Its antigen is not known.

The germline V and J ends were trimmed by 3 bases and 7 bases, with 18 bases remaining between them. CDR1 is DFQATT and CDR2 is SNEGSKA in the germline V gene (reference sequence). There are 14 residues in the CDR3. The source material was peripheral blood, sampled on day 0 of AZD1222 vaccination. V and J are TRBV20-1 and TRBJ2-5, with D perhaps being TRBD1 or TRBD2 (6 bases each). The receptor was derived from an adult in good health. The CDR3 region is CSASSRGGSGTQYF. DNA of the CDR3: TGCAGTGCTAGTTCCAGGGGAGGCAGTGGGACCCAGTACTTC.